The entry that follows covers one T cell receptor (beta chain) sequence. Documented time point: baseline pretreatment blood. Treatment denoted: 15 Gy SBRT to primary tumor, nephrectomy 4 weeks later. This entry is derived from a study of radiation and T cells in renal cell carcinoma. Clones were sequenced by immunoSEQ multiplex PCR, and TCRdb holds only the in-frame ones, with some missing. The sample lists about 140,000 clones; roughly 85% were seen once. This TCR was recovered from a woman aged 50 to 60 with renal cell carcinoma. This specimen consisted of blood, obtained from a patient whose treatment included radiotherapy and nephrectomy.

CDR3 nucleotides: TGTGCCAGCAGCTTGGTCGGTCTCGGAAACACCATATATTTT. Translated: CASSLVGLGNTIYF. This chain uses TRBV5-6 with TRBJ1-3; D gene ambiguous. This CDR3 contains 14 residues. The germline V gene encodes CDR1 SGHDT and CDR2 YYEEEE. Trimming took 0 bases from V and 4 from J, leaving 8 bases between them.